This T cell receptor (beta chain) comes out of a study of blood T cell repertoires in COVID-19 (dated by TCRdb to between 2020 and 2021). Some background on the complete study: The collaborator samples originated in the United States, Italy and Spain and spanned the acute and convalescent phases of COVID-19. The prospective study material was composed of cDNA or gDNA derived from T cells, B-cell-depleted T cells, or PBMCs. The dataset comprised deeply sampled blood TCRbeta repertoires from subjects exposed to, actively infected with, or recovered from COVID-19. The repertoires were made available in a free public database intended to serve as a resource for research on the immune response to SARS-CoV-2. Samples came from the ongoing ImmuneRACE study (first 160 participants) plus 1,254 subjects from 6 global collaborators. Nearly every sample came with metadata listing a de-identified subject ID, COVID-19 status, age in years and sex. HLA class I and class II types, where available, came from metadata supplied by the sample provider rather than from assay-based typing.

Comment on this clone: Its binding antigen is unknown. Base qualities were left out, and no much larger clone turns up one base away.

CDR1 and CDR2 were assigned from the germline V gene as SGDLS and YYNGEE. Germline trimming: 2 bases from V, 4 bases from J; junction bases outside gene matches: 0. The CDR3 measures 14 amino acids from cysteine to phenylalanine. Only CDR3 DNA is held: 42 bases, read in frame from base 1. TCRbeta CDR3 regions were amplified from genomic DNA using the immunoSEQ Assay, a bias-controlled multiplex PCR. Concerning the study's data processing: Within the assay, amplification of reference gene primers was used to estimate how many nucleated cells each sample contained. To quantify the absolute abundance of each unique TCRbeta CDR3 rearrangement, sequence reads were collapsed and filtered. For each sample, productive Simpson clonality was calculated as the square root of Simpson's diversity index across productive rearrangements. Sourced from immuneACCESS, this table was stored by TCRdb with only in-frame sequences that have V and J called. A share of the clones is absent; for the studies checked, an unresolved V gene accounts for under half, and the remainder has no known explanation. That table gives V, J and clone size, and the DNA gave D and trimming. This sample comprises 150,000 to 200,000 clones, roughly 86% of them detected only once. The ten biggest clones cover 2.9% of the sample.

Whole blood was collected in K2EDTA tubes by collaborating institutions according to the institutions' own protocols. Collaborator samples were shipped for TCRbeta analysis as frozen whole blood, isolated PBMCs, or DNA extracted from either sample type. Study-wide conclusions, independent of this receptor: The quantity of clinical and demographic metadata differed by source and by participant and was supplied without curation.

The sample taken for sequencing was peripheral blood. This chain is built from TRBV9 and TRBJ1-4, with 9 bases matching TRBD1. The receptor was derived from a woman in her 30s with active or convalescent COVID-19. CDR3 protein: CASSVTGGNEKLFF. The sequenced DNA: TGTGCCAGCAGCGTGACAGGGGGTAATGAAAAACTGTTTTTT.